The 16 T cell receptor beta chains listed next were all sequenced from one sample in a study of T cell responses to AZD1222 COVID-19 vaccine. Profiled with immunoSEQ multiplex PCR; TCRdb holds only in-frame clones, not every one. The sample lists approximately 140,000 clones; about 90% were seen once. The specimen was peripheral blood, collected on day 0 of AZD1222 vaccination. Source of these receptors: an adult in good health.

Concerning this clone itself: A read error may account for a junction end that differs from germline. J is TRBJ1-1 and V is TRBV7-2; D remains ambiguous. This CDR3 comprises 12 residues. CDR1 SGHTA and CDR2 FQGNSA come from the germline V gene. The CDR3 loop reads CASSLTTIFGIF. The CDR3 DNA follows: TGTGCCAGCAGCTTAACCACGATCTTCGGGATCTTT.

CDR3 region: CASSMSPIIRRNTIYF. The CDR3, as DNA: TGTGCCAGCAGTATGTCACCGATCATCAGGAGAAACACCATATATTTT. The chain employs TRBV28 and TRBJ1-3; D not certain. The germline V gene has CDR1 MDHEN and CDR2 SYDVKM. V was shortened by 5 bases and J by 5 bases, with 19 bases between the two germline ends. The CDR3 is 16 residues long.

The chain employs TRBV5-4 and TRBJ2-7, with 8 bases aligning to TRBD2. This CDR3 has 17 residues. The V gene's germline CDR1 is SGHNT and CDR2 YYREEE (reference sequence). V lost 3 bases, J lost 5 bases, and 16 bases stayed unmatched. The CDR3 sequence: CASSSPGLGVSYNEQYF. CDR3 bases: TGTGCCAGCAGCTCCCCGGGACTAGGGGTTTCTTATAACGAGCAGTACTTC.

The chain joins TRBV5-1 to TRBJ1-4; D call uncertain. The CDR3 is made up of 15 amino acids. CDR1 SGHRS and CDR2 YFSETQ come from the germline V gene. Trimming took off 1 base at V and 6 bases at J, with 13 bases between the two ends. The CDR3 DNA is TGCGCCAGCAGCTTGATGGGCAGCGAGTATGAAAAACTGTTTTTT. Translating it yields CASSLMGSEYEKLFF.

The chain couples TRBV7-3 to TRBJ1-6, with TRBD1 matching over 7 bases. V shed 4 bases and J 6 bases; nucleotides not matched to a gene: 3. Germline loops: CDR1 SGHTA, CDR2 FQGTGA. The CDR3 is 14 amino acids. This chain's CDR3 is CASSWDSSNSPLHF. DNA of the CDR3: TGTGCCAGCAGCTGGGACAGCTCTAATTCACCCCTCCACTTT.

This clone was observed once. V and J are TRBV4-2 and TRBJ2-1, with 9 bases lining up with TRBD2. This CDR3 spans 16 amino acids. CDR1 is LGHNA, CDR2 YNFKEQ, per germline. V shed 4 bases, J shed 4 bases, and the junction held 8 bases outside the gene matches. The DNA for the CDR3 is TGTGCCAGCAGCCCGTTAGCGGGAGAGGAATACAATGAGCAGTTCTTC. This codes for CASSPLAGEEYNEQFF.

V usage is TRBV11-2 and J usage is TRBJ1-2; D might be TRBD1 (5 bases). This CDR3 contains 16 residues. Germline loops: CDR1 SGHAT, CDR2 FQNNGV. Trimming took 1 base from V and 1 from J, leaving 13 bases between them. The CDR3 is CASSLGRGPDNYGYTF. The CDR3 coding sequence is TGTGCCAGCAGCTTAGGGAGGGGACCCGATAACTATGGCTACACCTTC. Drawing the rest from reference TRBV11-2 and TRBJ1-2, the complete variable domain is EAGVAQSPRYKIIEKRQSVAFWCNPISGHATLYWYQQILGQGPKLLIQFQNNGVVDDSQLPKDRFSAERLKGVDSTLKIQPAKLEDSAVYLCASSLGRGPDNYGYTFGSGTRLTVV.

The chain combines TRBV27 with TRBJ2-3; D not resolved. Germline CDR1 reads MNHEY; CDR2 reads SMNVEV (reference sequence). Trimming pared 5 bases from V and 2 bases from J, leaving 14 bases between. The CDR3 is 15 residues long. The CDR3 sequence is CASSPSAAITDTQYF. In DNA, the CDR3 is TGTGCCAGCAGTCCCTCTGCGGCAATCACAGATACGCAGTATTTT.

The CDR3: CASSSRDNSGNTIYF. The DNA for the CDR3 is TGTGCCAGCAGCTCCCGGGACAACTCTGGAAACACCATATATTTT. This chain uses TRBV7-2 with TRBJ1-3; D perhaps matches TRBD1 (6 bases). The germline gives CDR1 SGHTA, CDR2 FQGNSA. The CDR3 is 15 amino acids. V dropped 4 bases and J dropped 0 bases, with 10 bases sitting between them.

The chain joins TRBV5-1 to TRBJ1-6, with TRBD1 matching 7 bases. Looked up from germline, CDR1 is SGHRS and CDR2 is YFSETQ. The ends lost 0 bases at V and 8 bases at J; junction bases unmatched: 5. The CDR3 has 15 residues. The CDR3 sequence: CASSLGVRGYSPLHF. The CDR3 nucleotides are TGCGCCAGCAGCTTGGGGGTCAGGGGGTATTCACCCCTCCACTTT.

V is TRBV4-2 and J is TRBJ2-1; the D gene could be TRBD1 or TRBD2 (5 bases each). Germline loops: CDR1 LGHNA, CDR2 YNFKEQ. The CDR3 length is 15 residues. Trimming cost V 4 bases and J 3 bases, with 13 bases left between them. The CDR3 sequence is CASSRGRAGYNEQFF. The CDR3 nucleotides are TGTGCCAGCAGCCGGGGACGGGCGGGCTACAATGAGCAGTTCTTC.

A note on this clone: This sample includes further DNA sequences coding for the same CDR3. The chain employs TRBV6-4 and TRBJ2-2; the D gene could be TRBD1 or TRBD2 (6 bases each). The germline V and J ends were trimmed by 3 bases and 3 bases, with 8 bases remaining between them. The CDR3 has 14 residues. The germline V gene has CDR1 MRHNA and CDR2 SNTAGT. The CDR3 region has the DNA TGTGCCAGCAGTGAGAGGGGGGACACCGGGGAGCTGTTTTTT. This translates into CASSERGDTGELFF.

CDR3 coding DNA: TGTGCCAGCAGTGAAACAGGACAGGGGGCAGTGAACGGAAACACCATATATTTT. It is translated as CASSETGQGAVNGNTIYF. This rearrangement joins TRBV2 to TRBJ1-3; 11 nucleotides agree with TRBD1. The germline V gene encodes CDR1 SNHLY and CDR2 FYNNEI. V was pared by 2 bases and J by 4 bases, with 10 bases of the junction left unmatched. The CDR3 consists of 18 residues.

The rearrangement links TRBV4-1 to TRBJ2-7, with D perhaps TRBD1 (6 bases). In germline, CDR1 is MGHRA, CDR2 YSYEKL. V was trimmed by 1 base and J by 3 bases, leaving 7 bases between them. The CDR3 spans 13 residues. The CDR3: CASSQGTDYEQYF. CDR3 nucleotide sequence: TGCGCCAGCAGCCAAGGGACAGACTACGAGCAGTACTTC.

This chain joins TRBV7-9 and TRBJ1-1; D gene unclear. V was clipped by 4 bases and J by 2 bases, with 20 bases between them. The CDR3 is made up of 17 amino acids. Germline CDR1 SEHNR, CDR2 FQNEAQ (reference sequence). This CDR3 is CASSSVQVEERNTEAFF. In nucleotides, the CDR3 is TGTGCCAGCAGCTCTGTCCAGGTGGAGGAGAGAAACACTGAAGCTTTCTTT. The variable domain in full, completed from reference TRBV7-9 and TRBJ1-1, reads DTGVSQNPRHKITKRGQNVTFRCDPISEHNRLYWYRQTLGQGPEFLTYFQNEAQLEKSRLLSDRFSAERPKGSFSTLEIQRTEQGDSAMYLCASSSVQVEERNTEAFFGQGTRLTVV.

The chain uses TRBV6-5 and TRBJ2-3; D unclear. V lost 7 bases, J lost 8 bases, and 16 bases lay in between. Germline CDR1 is MNHEY and CDR2 is SVGAGI. The length of the CDR3 is 13 residues. The CDR3 sequence is CASNSPGHGTQYF. CDR3 in DNA: TGTGCCAGCAACTCCCCTGGTCACGGTACGCAGTATTTT.